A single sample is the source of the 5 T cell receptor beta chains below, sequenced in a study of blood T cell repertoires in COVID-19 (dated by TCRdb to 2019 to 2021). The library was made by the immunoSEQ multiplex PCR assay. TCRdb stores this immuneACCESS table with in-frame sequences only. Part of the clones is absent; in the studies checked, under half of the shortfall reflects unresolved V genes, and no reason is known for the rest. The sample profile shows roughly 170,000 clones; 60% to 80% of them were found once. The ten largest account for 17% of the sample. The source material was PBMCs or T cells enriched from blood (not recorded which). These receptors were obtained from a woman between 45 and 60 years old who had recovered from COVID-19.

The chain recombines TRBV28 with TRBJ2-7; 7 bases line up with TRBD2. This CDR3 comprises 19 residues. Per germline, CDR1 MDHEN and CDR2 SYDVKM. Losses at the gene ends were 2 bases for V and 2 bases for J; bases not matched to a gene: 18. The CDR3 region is CASSLAGVGDSRRTYEQYF. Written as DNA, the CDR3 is TGTGCCAGCAGTTTAGCGGGGGTGGGCGACAGCCGACGTACCTACGAGCAGTACTTC.

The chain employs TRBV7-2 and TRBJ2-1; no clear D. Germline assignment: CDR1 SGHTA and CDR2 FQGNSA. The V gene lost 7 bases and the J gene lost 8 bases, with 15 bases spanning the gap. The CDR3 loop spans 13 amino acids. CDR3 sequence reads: CASTPLRLDEQFF. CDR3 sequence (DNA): TGTGCCAGCACCCCACTAAGACTCGATGAGCAGTTCTTC. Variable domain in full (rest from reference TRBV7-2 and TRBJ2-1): GAGVSQSPSNKVTEKGKDVELRCDPISGHTALYWYRQSLGQGLEFLIYFQGNSAPDKSGLPSDRFSAERTGGSVSTLTIQRTQQEDSAVYLCASTPLRLDEQFFGPGTRLTVL.

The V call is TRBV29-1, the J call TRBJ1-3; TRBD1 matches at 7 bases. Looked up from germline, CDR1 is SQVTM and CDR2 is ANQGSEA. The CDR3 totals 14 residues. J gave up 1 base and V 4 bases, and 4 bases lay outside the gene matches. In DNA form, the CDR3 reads TGCAGCGTTGCCGTACAGGGGTCTGGAAACACCATATATTTT. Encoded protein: CSVAVQGSGNTIYF.

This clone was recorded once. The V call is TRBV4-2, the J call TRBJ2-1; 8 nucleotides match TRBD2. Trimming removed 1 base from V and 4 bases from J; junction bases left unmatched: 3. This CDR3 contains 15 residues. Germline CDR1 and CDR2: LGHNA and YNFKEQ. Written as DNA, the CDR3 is TGTGCCAGCAGCCAAGTGGGACTAGGGTACAATGAGCAGTTCTTC. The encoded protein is CASSQVGLGYNEQFF.

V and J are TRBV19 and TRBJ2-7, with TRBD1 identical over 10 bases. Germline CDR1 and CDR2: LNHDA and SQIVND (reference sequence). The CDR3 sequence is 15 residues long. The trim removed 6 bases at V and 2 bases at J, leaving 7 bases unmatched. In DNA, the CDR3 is TGTGCCAGTAGCACAGCCGGGACAGGGGCCTACGAGCAGTACTTC. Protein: CASSTAGTGAYEQYF.